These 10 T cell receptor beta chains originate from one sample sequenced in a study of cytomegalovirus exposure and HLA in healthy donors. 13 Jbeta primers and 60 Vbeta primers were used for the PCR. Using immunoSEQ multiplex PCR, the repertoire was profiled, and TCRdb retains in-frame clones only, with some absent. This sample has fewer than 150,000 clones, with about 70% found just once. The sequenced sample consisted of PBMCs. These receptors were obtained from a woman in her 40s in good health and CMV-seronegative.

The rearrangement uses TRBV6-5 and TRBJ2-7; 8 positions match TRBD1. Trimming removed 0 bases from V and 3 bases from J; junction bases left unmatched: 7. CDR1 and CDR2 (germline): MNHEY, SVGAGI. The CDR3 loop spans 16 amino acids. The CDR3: CASSYSTAGGDYEQYF. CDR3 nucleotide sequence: TGTGCCAGCAGTTACTCGACGGCAGGGGGCGACTACGAGCAGTACTTC.

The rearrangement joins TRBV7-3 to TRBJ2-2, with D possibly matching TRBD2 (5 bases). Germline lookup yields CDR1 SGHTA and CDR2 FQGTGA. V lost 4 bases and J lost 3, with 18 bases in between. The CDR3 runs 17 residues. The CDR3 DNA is TGTGCCAGCAGCTCTTATCCAACGGGGAGAGACACCGGGGAGCTGTTTTTT. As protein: CASSSYPTGRDTGELFF.

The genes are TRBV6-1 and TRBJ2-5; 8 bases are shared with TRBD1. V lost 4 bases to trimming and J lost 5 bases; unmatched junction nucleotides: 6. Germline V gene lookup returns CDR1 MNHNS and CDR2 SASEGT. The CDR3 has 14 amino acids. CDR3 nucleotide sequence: TGTGCCAGCAGTGGAAACAGGGGGTCGGAGACCCAGTACTTC. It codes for CASSGNRGSETQYF.

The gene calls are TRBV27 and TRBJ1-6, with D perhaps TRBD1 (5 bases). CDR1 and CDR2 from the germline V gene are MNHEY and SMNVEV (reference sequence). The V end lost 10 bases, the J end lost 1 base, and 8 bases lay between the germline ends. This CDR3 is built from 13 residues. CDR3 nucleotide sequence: TGTGCCACCCAGGGTTCCTATAATTCACCCCTCCACTTT. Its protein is CATQGSYNSPLHF.

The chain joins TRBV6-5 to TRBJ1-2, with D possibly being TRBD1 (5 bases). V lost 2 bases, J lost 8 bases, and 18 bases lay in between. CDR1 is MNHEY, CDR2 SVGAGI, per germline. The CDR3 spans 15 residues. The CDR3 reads CASSYQSGGSGGYTF. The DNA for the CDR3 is TGTGCCAGCAGTTACCAAAGTGGGGGGTCTGGCGGCTACACCTTC.

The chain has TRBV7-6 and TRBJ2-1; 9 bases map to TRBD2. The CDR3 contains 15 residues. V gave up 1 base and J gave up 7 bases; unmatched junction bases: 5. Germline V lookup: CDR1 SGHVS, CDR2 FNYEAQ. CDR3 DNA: TGTGCCAGCAGCTTAGGGGCGGGAGGGCAGAATGAGCAGTTCTTC. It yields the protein CASSLGAGGQNEQFF.

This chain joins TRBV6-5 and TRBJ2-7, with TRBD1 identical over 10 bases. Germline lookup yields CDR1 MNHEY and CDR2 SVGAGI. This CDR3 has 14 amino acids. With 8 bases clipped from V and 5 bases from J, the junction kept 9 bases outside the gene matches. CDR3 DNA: TGTGCCAGCCATACTCCGGGACAGGGGAACGAGCAGTACTTC. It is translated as CASHTPGQGNEQYF.

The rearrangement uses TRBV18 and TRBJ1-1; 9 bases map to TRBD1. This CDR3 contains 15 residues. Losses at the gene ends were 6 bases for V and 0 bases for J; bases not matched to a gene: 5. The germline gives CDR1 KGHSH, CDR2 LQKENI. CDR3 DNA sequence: TGTGCCAGCTCTCGGGACAGGGATATGAACACTGAAGCTTTCTTT. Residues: CASSRDRDMNTEAFF. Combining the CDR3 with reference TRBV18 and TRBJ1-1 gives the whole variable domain NAGVMQNPRHLVRRRGQEARLRCSPMKGHSHVYWYRQLPEEGLKFMVYLQKENIIDESGMPKERFSAEFPKEGPSILRIQQVVRGDSAAYFCASSRDRDMNTEAFFGQGTRLTVV.

The CDR3 sequence is CATTRGGSPYNEQFF. The CDR3 coding sequence is TGTGCCACCACGAGGGGGGGCTCCCCCTACAATGAGCAGTTCTTC. V and J are TRBV19 and TRBJ2-1; a weak D match, TRBD2 (7 bases). V was shortened by 10 bases and J by 2 bases, with 18 bases between the two germline ends. The CDR3 loop spans 15 amino acids. Germline CDR1 reads LNHDA; CDR2 reads SQIVND (reference sequence).

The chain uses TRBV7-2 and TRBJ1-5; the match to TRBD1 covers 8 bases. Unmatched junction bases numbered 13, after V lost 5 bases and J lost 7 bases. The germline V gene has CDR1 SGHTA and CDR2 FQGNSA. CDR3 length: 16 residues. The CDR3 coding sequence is TGTGCCAGCAGCCTATCCTACAGGGGGGAAAGACAGCCCCAGCATTTT. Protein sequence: CASSLSYRGERQPQHF.